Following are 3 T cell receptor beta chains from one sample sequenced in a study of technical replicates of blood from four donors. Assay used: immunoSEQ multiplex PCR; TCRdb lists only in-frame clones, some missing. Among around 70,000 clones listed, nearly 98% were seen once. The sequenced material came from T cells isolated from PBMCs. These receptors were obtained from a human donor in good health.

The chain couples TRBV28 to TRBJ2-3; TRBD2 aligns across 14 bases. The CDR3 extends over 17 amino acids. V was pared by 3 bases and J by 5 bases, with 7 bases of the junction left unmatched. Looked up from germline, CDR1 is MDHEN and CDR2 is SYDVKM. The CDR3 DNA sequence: TGTGCCAGCAGTTTGGGGACCGGGACTAGCGGGGGAGATACGCAGTATTTT. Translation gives CASSLGTGTSGGDTQYF.

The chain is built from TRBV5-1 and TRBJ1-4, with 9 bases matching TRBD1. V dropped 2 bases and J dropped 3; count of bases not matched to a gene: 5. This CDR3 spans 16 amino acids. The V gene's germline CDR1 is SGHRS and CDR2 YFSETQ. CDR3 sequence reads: CASSFGQGHPNEKLFF. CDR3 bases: TGCGCCAGCAGCTTCGGACAGGGGCACCCTAATGAAAAACTGTTTTTT.

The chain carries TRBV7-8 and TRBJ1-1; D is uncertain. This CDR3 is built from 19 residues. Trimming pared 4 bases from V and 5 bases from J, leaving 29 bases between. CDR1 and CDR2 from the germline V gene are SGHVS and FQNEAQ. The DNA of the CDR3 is TGTGCCAGCAGCTCCCACCGGATTCCCGTAGGAAGAGGGCGGACTGAAGCTTTCTTT. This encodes CASSSHRIPVGRGRTEAFF.